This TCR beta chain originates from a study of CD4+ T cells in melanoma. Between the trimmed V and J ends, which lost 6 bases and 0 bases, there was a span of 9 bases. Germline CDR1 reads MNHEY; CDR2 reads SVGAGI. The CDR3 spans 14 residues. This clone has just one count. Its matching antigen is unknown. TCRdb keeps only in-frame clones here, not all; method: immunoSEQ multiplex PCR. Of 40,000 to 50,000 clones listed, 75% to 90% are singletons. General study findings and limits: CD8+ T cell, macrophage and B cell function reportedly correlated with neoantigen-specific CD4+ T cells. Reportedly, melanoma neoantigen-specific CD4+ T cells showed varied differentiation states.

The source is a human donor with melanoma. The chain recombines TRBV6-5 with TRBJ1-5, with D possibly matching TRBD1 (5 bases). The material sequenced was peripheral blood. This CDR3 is CASSHRNSNQPQHF. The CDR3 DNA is TGTGCCAGCAGCCACAGGAATAGCAATCAGCCCCAGCATTTT.